This is a list of T cell receptor beta chains from one sample in a study of type 1 regulatory T cells. Which antigens these TCRs recognize remains unknown. Each CDR3 protein gets one entry after TCRdb re-called the reads with MiXCR. Here the sample spans roughly 46,000 distinct CDR3 sequences, about 12% being singletons. The source material was cultured non-Tr1 T cells, either the whole culture or a sorted T cell fraction (not recorded which). The origin of the receptors is a human donor in good health. CDR3s leave out the opening cysteine and the closing phenylalanine or tryptophan. Fields, in order: V gene, CDR3 protein.

V: TRBV5-1
CDR3: ASSVSGQGATPATNEKLF

V: TRBV6-7
CDR3: ASSPQGFRGYT

V: TRBV6-6
CDR3: ASSRSAASYEQY

V: TRBV20-1
CDR3: SAKDVYEQY

V: TRBV6-6
CDR3: ASRNSGTGSTGELF

V: TRBV7-8
CDR3: ASSYGPGRTRMAKNIQY

V: TRBV20-1
CDR3: SARKTGVETQY

V: TRBV7-3
CDR3: ASSLQGWADTQY

V: TRBV21-1
CDR3: ASTRDRSYEQY

V: TRBV27
CDR3: ASSLGDRDTQY

V: TRBV20-1
CDR3: SASLLAGEWAVETQY

V: TRBV7-2
CDR3: ASSPPGGYGYT

V: TRBV20-1
CDR3: SATGGGDSPLH

V: TRBV5-1
CDR3: ASSPTGQGYNQPQH

V: TRBV20-1
CDR3: SARGLLDEQF

V: TRBV25-1
CDR3: ASSEGGRYEQY

V: TRBV19
CDR3: ASSNIGTGVSEQY

V: TRBV20-1
CDR3: SARGLAGGYNEQF

V: TRBV25-1
CDR3: ASSEPGTGKNIQY

V: TRBV20-1
CDR3: SAPNSGSTDTQY

V: TRBV20-1
CDR3: SAPGLALETQY

V: TRBV5-6
CDR3: ASSLVFRGQVYEQY

V: TRBV3-1
CDR3: ASSQGGRTYEQY

V: TRBV5-1
CDR3: ASSLWGLETDTQY

V: TRBV20-1
CDR3: SARRGDIQY

V: TRBV20-1
CDR3: SATLDGDKNIQY

V: TRBV6-6
CDR3: ASSYSPLAGVYNEQF

V: TRBV20-1
CDR3: SARDLGGGYNEQF

V: TRBV18
CDR3: ASSLAEGYEQY

V: TRBV7-8
CDR3: ASSRALTQY

V: TRBV25-1
CDR3: ASKNRVEAF

V: TRBV18
CDR3: ASSRLAVYNEQF

V: TRBV5-4
CDR3: ASRSTGTPEQF

V: TRBV20-1
CDR3: SARELNRGTVQPQH

V: TRBV20-1
CDR3: SALGLAGIITQY

V: TRBV6-5
CDR3: ASSYSRTASSTIY

V: TRBV5-1
CDR3: ASSPRVSGEQF

V: TRBV20-1
CDR3: SAEDVNPSYEQY

V: TRBV20-1
CDR3: SARFEQWITDTQY

V: TRBV12-3/TRBV12-4
CDR3: ASSVGQANGYT

V: TRBV4-3
CDR3: ASSHREGPSYEQY

V: TRBV5-5
CDR3: ASSSRGRGAKNIQY

V: TRBV9
CDR3: ASSADAPPGGEQF

V: TRBV3-1
CDR3: ASSRLRGASYNEQF

V: TRBV15
CDR3: ATSFDRVGGYT

V: TRBV29-1
CDR3: SVRSSHNEQF

V: TRBV7-9
CDR3: ASSFQGYYGYT